This TCR beta chain stems from a study of Ad26.COV2.S vaccination and SARS-CoV-2 variants. Study-level information: Once, or twice with 56 days between doses, Ad26.COV2.S was given intramuscularly.

Germline loops: CDR1 SGHTA, CDR2 FQGNSA. The CDR3 runs to 15 residues. V was clipped by 2 bases and J by 3 bases, with 10 bases between them. Using immunoSEQ multiplex PCR, the repertoire was profiled, and TCRdb retains in-frame clones only, with some absent. The repertoire consists of approximately 340,000 clones, with roughly 81% occurring once and the leading ten covering approximately 3.5%. Described treatment: roughly 20 received Ad26.COV2.S at low or high dose, single or two shots; 5 received placebo; per-sample allocation not given. Material that was analyzed had been drawn on day 63 after the first vaccine or placebo injection. An adult of 18-55 years in Boston served as donor. Points from the study as a whole: Participants in the vaccine arm had higher spike-specific TCR breadth; placebo recipients had lower. The TCR breadth and depth analyses may have understated or missed part of the total T cell responses.

For this clone: What it binds is not known.

This chain uses TRBV7-2 with TRBJ2-2; possibly TRBD2 for D (5 bases). The specimen was peripheral blood, collected in a trial of Ad26.COV2.S vaccine versus placebo. The receptor was derived from a person aged 18-60 years who received the Ad26.COV2.S COVID-19 vaccine or a placebo. As DNA, the CDR3 is TGTGCCAGCAGCTTATCGGGGTGGTACACCGGGGAGCTGTTTTTT. Translation: CASSLSGWYTGELFF.